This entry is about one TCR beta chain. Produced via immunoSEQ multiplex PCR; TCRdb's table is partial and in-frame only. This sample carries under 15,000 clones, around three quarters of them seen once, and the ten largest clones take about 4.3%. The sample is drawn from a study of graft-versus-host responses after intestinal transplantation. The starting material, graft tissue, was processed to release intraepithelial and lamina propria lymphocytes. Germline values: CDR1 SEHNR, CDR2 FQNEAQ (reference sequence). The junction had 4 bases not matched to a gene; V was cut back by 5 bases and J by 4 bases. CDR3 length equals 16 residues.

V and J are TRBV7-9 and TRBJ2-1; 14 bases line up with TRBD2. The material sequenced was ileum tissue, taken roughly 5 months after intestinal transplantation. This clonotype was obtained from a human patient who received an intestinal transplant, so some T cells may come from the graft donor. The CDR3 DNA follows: TGTGCCAGCAGCACCCGACTAGCGGGAGGGTACAATGAGCAGTTCTTC. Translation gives CASSTRLAGGYNEQFF.